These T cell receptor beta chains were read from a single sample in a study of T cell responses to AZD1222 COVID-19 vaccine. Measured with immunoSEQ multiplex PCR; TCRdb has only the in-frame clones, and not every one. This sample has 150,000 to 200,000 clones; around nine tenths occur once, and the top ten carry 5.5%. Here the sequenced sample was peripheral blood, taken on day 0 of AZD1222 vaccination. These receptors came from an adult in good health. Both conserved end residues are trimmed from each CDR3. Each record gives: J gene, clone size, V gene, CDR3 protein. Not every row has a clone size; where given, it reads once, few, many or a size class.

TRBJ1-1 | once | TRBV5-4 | ASGRETMNTEAF
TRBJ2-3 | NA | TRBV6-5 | ASKTSGESTDTQY
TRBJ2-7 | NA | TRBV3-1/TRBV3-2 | ASSQDYYEQY
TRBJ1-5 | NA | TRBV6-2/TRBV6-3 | ASSYGINQPQH
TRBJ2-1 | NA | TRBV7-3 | ASSLTPDEQF
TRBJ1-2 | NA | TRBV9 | ASSALTGNREFGYT
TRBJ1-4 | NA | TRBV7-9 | ASSSRLTTNEKLF
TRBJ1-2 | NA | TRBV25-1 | ASGTGTYGYT
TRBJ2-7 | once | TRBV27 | ASSFLSGGSYEQY
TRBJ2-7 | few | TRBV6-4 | ASSDSSQREKRSYEQY
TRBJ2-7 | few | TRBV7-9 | ASSGHEQY
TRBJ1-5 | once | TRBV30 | AWSVRGNQPQH
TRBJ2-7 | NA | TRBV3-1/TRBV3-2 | ASSQIRAGAYEQY
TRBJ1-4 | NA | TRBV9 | ASSVVTPGGGEKLF
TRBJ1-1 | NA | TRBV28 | ASSLVNTEAF
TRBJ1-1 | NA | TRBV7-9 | ASSSEGTGLTEAF
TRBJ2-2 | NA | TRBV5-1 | ASSSSESTGELF
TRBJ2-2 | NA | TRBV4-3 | ASSQDMNTGELF
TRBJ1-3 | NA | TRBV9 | ASSDSPGQEAPLSGNTIY
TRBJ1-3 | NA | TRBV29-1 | SVDAGDTGNTIY
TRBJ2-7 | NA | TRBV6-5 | ASSRSWTPTYEQY
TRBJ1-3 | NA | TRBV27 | ASSSRGAWGVPSGNTIY
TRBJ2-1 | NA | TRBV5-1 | ASSRGLGGDNEQF
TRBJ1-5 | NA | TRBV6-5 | ASSYVGAGNQPQH
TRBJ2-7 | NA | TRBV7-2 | ASRVAGPTYEQY
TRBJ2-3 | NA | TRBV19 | ASSSGGGYDTQY
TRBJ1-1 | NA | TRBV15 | ATSREWAGVTEAF
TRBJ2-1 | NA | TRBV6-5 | ASRSSGQRNNEQF
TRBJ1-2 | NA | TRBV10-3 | AILPGTGNYGYT
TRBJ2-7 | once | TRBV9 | ASSAKGTSAYEQY
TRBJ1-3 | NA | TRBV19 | ASKRGRSGNTIY
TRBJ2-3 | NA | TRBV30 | AWNQGLGADTQY
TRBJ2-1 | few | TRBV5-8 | ASNPTGLQGAPYNEQF
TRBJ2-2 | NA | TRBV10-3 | ATGLAGVTGELF
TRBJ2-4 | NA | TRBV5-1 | ASSSDREWVAKNIQY
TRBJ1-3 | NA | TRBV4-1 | ASSQVGVSGNTIY
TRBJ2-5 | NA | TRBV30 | AWSGMKETQY
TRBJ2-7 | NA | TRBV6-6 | ASSPLGGQGSREQY
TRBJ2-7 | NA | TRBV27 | ASSKGDTSYEQY
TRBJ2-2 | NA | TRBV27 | ASSPGTGKSRELF
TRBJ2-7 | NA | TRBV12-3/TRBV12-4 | ASTNRGGYEQY
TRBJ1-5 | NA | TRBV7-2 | ASSLSLGNQPQH
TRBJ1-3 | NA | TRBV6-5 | ASSTGTGNTIY
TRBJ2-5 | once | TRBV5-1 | ASSSGGGETQY
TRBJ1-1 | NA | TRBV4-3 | ASSLIRDWGGSTLNTEAF
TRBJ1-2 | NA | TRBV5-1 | ASSRQGETYGYT
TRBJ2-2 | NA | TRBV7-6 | ASSSTGGNTGELF
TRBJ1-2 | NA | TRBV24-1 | ATSDLWGAEGYT
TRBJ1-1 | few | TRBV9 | ASSVGGERGEAF
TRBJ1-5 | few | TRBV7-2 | ASSMGQAPNQPQH
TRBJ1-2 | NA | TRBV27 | ASSLSGLYGYT
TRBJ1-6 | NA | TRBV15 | ATSRDGTSPLH